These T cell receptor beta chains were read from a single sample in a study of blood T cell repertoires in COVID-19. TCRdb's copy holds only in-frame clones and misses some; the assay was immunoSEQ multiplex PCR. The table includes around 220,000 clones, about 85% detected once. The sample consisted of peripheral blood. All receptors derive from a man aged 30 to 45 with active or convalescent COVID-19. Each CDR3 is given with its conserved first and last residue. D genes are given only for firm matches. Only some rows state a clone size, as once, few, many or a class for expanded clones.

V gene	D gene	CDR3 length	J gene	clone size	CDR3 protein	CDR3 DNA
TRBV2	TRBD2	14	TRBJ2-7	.	CASGREMASYEQYF	TGTGCCAGCGGGAGGGAGATGGCCTCCTACGAGCAGTACTTC
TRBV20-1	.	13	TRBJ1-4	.	CSASREAFEKLFF	TGCAGTGCTAGTAGGGAGGCCTTCGAAAAACTGTTTTTT
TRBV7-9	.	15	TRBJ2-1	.	CASRSSDNSYNEQFF	TGTGCCAGCAGGTCCTCGGACAACTCCTACAATGAGCAGTTCTTC
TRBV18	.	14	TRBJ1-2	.	CASSPEQGSGGYTF	TGTGCCAGCTCACCCGAACAAGGCTCAGGGGGCTACACCTTC
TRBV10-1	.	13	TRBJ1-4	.	CASSAGPNEKLFF	TGCGCCAGCAGCGCGGGACCTAATGAAAAACTGTTTTTT
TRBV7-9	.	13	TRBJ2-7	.	CASSSGLVYEQYF	TGTGCCAGCAGCTCCGGACTCGTCTACGAGCAGTACTTC
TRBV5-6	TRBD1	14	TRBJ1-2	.	CASSWTGANYGYTF	TGTGCCAGCAGCTGGACAGGGGCCAACTATGGCTACACCTTC
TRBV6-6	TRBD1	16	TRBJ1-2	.	CASSPALTSRGRGYTF	TGTGCCAGCAGTCCCGCCCTCACCAGCAGGGGGCGAGGCTACACCTTC
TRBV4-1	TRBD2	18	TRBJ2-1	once	CASSQADLSGAPYNEQFF	TGCGCCAGCAGCCAAGCCGACCTTAGCGGGGCCCCCTACAATGAGCAGTTCTTC
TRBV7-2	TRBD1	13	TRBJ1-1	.	CASSPGTVTEAFF	TGTGCCAGCAGCCCGGGGACAGTCACTGAAGCTTTCTTT
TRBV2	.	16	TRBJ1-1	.	CASKEITTARNTEAFF	TGTGCCAGCAAAGAAATAACGACCGCTAGGAACACTGAAGCTTTCTTT
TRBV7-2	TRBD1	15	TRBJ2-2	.	CASRAPGGGTGELFF	TGTGCCAGCAGGGCTCCAGGGGGCGGCACCGGGGAGCTGTTTTTT
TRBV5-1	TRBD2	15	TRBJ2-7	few	CASSHGLADSYEQYF	TGCGCCAGCAGCCACGGACTAGCGGACTCCTACGAGCAGTACTTC
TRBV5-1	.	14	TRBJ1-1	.	CASSLDRSNTEAFF	TGCGCCAGCAGCTTGGACCGGTCGAACACTGAAGCTTTCTTT
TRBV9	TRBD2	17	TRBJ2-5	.	CASSVSGGGPPQETQYF	TGTGCCAGCAGCGTATCGGGCGGGGGGCCCCCTCAAGAGACCCAGTACTTC
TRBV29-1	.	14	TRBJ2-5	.	CSVEGWLALETQYF	TGCAGCGTTGAAGGTTGGCTAGCGTTGGAGACCCAGTACTTC
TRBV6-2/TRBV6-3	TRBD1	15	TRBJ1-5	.	CASSRDRARNQPQHF	TGTGCCAGCAGCCGGGACAGAGCACGAAATCAGCCCCAGCATTTT
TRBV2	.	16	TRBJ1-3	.	CASSRELLSSGNTIYF	TGTGCCAGCAGCCGGGAGCTTCTCAGCTCTGGAAACACCATATATTTT
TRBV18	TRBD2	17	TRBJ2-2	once	CASSKVVTSGHTGELFF	TGTGCCAGCTCAAAGGTCGTCACTAGCGGGCACACCGGGGAGCTGTTTTTT
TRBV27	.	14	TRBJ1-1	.	CASSPLGRASEAFF	TGTGCCAGCAGCCCGTTGGGCAGGGCTTCTGAAGCTTTCTTT
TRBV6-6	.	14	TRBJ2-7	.	CASSNPQGRYEQYF	TGTGCCAGCAGTAACCCACAGGGAAGATACGAGCAGTACTTC
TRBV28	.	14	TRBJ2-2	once	CASLNPQPTGELFF	TGTGCCAGCTTAAACCCACAACCCACCGGGGAGCTGTTTTTT
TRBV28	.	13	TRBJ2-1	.	CALGPRAYNEQFF	TGTGCCCTAGGGCCGAGGGCCTACAATGAGCAGTTCTTC
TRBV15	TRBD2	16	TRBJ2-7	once	CATSRDSWTSGYEQYF	TGTGCCACCAGCAGAGATTCCTGGACTAGCGGCTACGAGCAGTACTTC
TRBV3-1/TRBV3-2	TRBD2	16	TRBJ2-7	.	CASSQDWDGRAYEQYF	TGTGCCAGCAGCCAAGATTGGGACGGGAGGGCCTACGAGCAGTACTTC
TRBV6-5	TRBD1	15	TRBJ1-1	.	CASSWDRGKNTEAFF	TGTGCCAGCAGCTGGGACAGGGGGAAAAACACTGAAGCTTTCTTT
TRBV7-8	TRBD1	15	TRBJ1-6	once	CASSLLDRGGSPLHF	TGTGCCAGCAGTCTTTTGGACAGGGGTGGATCACCCCTCCACTTT
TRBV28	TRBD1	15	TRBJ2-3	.	CASSSTGGGPDTQYF	TGTGCCAGCAGTTCGACAGGGGGCGGTCCAGATACGCAGTATTTT
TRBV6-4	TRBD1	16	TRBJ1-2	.	CASPSTGNSPYSGYTF	TGTGCCAGCCCTTCGACAGGGAATTCTCCCTACAGTGGCTACACCTTC